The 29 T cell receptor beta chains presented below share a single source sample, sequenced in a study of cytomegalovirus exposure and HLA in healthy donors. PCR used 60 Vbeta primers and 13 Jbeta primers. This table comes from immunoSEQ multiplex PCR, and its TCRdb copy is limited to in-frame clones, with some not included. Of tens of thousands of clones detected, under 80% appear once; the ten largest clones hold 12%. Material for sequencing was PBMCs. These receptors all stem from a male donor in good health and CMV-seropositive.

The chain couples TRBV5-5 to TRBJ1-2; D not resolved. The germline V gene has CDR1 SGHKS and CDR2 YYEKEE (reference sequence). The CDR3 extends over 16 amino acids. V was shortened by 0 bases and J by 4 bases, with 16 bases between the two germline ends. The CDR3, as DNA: TGTGCCAGCAGCTTGGGGCGGCAGCGCCCGGGCTATGGCTACACCTTC. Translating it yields CASSLGRQRPGYGYTF.

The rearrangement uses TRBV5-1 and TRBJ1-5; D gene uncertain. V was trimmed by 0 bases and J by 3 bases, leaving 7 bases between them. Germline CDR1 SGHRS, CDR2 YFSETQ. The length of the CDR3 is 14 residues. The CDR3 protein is CASSLGQNNQPQHF. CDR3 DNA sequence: TGCGCCAGCAGCTTGGGTCAGAACAATCAGCCCCAGCATTTT.

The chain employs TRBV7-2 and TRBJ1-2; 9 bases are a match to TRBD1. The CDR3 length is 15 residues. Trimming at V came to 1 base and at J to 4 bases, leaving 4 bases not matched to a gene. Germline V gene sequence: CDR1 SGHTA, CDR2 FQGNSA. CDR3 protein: CASSLGDRVSYGYTF. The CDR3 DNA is TGTGCCAGCAGCTTAGGGGACAGGGTTTCCTATGGCTACACCTTC.

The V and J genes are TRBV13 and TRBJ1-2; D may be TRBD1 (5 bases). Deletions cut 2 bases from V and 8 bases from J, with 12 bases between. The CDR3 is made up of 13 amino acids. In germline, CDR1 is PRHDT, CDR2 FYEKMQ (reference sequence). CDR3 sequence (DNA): TGTGCCAGCAGCTTATACCAGGGTGGAGGCTACACCTTC. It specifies CASSLYQGGGYTF.

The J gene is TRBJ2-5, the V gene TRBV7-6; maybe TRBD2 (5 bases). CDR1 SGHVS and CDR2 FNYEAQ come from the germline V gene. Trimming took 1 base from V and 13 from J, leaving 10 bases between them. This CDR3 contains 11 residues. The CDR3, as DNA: TGTGCCAGCAGCTTAGGGCGGGCGTGGTACTTC. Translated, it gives CASSLGRAWYF.

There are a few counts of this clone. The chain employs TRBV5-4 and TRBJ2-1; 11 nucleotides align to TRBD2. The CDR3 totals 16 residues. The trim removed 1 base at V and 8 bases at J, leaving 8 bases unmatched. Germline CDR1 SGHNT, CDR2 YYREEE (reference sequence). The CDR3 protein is CASSLLGSGRAHEQFF. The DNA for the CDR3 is TGTGCCAGCAGCTTGTTAGGTAGCGGGAGGGCCCATGAGCAGTTCTTC.

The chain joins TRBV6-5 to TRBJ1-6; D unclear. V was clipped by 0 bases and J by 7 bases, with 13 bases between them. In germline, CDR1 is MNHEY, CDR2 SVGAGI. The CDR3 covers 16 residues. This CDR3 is CASSYSNNRRNSPLHF. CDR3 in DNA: TGTGCCAGCAGTTACTCGAATAACAGACGGAATTCACCCCTCCACTTT.

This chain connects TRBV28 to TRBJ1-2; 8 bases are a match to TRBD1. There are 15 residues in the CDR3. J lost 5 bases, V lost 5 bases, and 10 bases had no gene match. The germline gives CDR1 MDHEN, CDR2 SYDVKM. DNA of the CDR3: TGTGCCAGCAGTGCGCAGGGGGCGGGGGGGTATGGCTACACCTTC. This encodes CASSAQGAGGYGYTF.

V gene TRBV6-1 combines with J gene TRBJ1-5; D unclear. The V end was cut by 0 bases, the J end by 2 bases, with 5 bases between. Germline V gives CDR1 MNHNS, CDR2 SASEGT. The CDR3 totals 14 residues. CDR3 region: CASSEAYGNQPQHF. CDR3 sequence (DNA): TGTGCCAGCAGTGAAGCTTATGGCAATCAGCCCCAGCATTTT.

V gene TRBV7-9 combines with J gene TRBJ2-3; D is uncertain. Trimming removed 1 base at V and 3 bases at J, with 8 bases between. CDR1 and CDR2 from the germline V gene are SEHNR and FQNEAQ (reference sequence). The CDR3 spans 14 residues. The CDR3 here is CASSLGARTDTQYF. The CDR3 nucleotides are TGTGCCAGCAGCTTAGGGGCCAGGACAGATACGCAGTATTTT.

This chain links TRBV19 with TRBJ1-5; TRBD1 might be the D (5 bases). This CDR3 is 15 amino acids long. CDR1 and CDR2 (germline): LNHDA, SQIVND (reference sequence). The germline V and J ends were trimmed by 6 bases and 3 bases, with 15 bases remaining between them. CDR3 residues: CASSRLGQTNQPQHF. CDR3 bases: TGTGCCAGTAGCCGGCTAGGACAAACCAATCAGCCCCAGCATTTT.

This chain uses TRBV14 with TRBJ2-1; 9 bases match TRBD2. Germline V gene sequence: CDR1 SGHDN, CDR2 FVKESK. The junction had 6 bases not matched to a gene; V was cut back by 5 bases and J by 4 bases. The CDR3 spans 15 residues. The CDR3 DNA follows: TGTGCCAGCAGCTCCGGGACTAGCTTTTACAATGAGCAGTTCTTC. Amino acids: CASSSGTSFYNEQFF. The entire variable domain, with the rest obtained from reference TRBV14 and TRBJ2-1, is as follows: EAGVTQFPSHSVIEKGQTVTLRCDPISGHDNLYWYRRVMGKEIKFLLHFVKESKQDESGMPNNRFLAERTGGTYSTLKVQPAELEDSGVYFCASSSGTSFYNEQFFGPGTRLTVL.

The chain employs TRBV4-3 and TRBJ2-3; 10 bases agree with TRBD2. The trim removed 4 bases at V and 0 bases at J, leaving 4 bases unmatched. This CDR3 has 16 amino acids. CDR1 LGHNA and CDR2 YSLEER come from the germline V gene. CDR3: CASSPGAGGSTDTQYF. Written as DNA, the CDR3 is TGCGCCAGCAGCCCCGGAGCGGGGGGGAGCACAGATACGCAGTATTTT.

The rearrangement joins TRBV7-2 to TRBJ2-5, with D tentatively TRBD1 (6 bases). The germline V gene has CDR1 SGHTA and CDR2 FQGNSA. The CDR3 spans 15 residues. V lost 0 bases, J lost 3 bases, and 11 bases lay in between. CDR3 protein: CASSLAFRGKETQYF. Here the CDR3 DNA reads TGTGCCAGCAGCTTAGCCTTCAGGGGAAAAGAGACCCAGTACTTC.

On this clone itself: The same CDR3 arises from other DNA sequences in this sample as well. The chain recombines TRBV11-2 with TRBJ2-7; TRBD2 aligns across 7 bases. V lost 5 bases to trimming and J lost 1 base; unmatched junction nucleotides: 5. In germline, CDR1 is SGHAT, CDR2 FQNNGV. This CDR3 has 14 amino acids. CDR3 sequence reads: CASSLASGSYEQYF. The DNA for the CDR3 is TGTGCCAGCAGCCTCGCTAGCGGTTCCTACGAGCAGTACTTC.

DNA for the CDR3: TGTGCCAGTAGTATAGATGTTAGCACTGAAGCTTTCTTT. This gives the protein CASSIDVSTEAFF. V gene TRBV19 combines with J gene TRBJ1-1; D not resolved. V lost 0 bases and J lost 4, with 6 bases in between. The CDR3 totals 13 residues. CDR1 and CDR2 (germline): LNHDA, SQIVND (reference sequence).

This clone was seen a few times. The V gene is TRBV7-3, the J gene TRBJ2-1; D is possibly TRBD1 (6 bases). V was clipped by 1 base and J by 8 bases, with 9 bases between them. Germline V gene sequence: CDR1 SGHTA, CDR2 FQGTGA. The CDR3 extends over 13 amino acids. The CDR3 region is CASSLNREHEQFF. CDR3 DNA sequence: TGTGCCAGCAGCTTAAACAGGGAGCATGAGCAGTTCTTC. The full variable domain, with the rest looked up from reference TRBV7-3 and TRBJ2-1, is GAGVSQTPSNKVTEKGKYVELRCDPISGHTALYWYRQSLGQGPEFLIYFQGTGAADDSGLPNDRFFAVRPEGSVSTLKIQRTERGDSAVYLCASSLNREHEQFFGPGTRLTVL.

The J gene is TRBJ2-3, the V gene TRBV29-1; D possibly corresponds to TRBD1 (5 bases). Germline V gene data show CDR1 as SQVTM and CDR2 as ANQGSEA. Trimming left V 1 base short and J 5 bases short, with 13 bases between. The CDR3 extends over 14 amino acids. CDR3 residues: CSVEGVLGEDTQYF. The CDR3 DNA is TGCAGCGTTGAAGGGGTTCTAGGGGAAGATACGCAGTATTTT.

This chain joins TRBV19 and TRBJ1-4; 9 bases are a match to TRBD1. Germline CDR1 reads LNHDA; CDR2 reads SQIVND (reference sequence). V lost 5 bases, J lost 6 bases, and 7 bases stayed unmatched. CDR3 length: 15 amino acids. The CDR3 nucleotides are TGTGCCAGTAGTCAAAGGACAGGGGTTGATGAAAAACTGTTTTTT. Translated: CASSQRTGVDEKLFF.

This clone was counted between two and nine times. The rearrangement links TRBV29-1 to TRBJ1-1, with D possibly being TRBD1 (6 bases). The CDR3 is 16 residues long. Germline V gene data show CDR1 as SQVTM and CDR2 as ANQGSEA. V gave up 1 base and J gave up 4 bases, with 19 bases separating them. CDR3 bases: TGCAGCGTTGAAGTTTGGCGGGCAGGGGAGAGCACTGAAGCTTTCTTT. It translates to CSVEVWRAGESTEAFF.

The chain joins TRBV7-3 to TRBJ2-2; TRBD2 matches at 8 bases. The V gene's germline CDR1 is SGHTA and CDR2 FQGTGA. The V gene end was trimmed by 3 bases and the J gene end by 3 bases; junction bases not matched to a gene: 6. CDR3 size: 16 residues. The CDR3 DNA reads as TGTGCCAGCAGCTTCAAGCGGGAGTGGGACACCGGGGAGCTGTTTTTT. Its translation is CASSFKREWDTGELFF.

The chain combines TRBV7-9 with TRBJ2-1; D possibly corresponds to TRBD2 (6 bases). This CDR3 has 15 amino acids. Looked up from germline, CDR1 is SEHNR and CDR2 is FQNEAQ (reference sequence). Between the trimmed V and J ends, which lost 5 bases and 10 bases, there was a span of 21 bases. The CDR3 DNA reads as TGTGCCAGCAGCGAAAGATCCGGGAGAGGAAAGGAGCAGTTCTTC. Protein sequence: CASSERSGRGKEQFF.

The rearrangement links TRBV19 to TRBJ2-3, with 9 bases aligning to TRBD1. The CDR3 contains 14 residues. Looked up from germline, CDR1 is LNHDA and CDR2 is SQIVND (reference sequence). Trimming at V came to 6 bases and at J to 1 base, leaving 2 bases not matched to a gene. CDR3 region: CASRGQGRTDTQYF. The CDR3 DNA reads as TGTGCCAGTAGGGGACAGGGCCGCACAGATACGCAGTATTTT.

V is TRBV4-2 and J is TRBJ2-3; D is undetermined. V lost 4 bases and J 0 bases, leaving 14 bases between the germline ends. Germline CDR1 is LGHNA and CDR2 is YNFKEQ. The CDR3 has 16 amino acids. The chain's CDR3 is CASSRDLLPSTDTQYF. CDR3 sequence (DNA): TGTGCCAGCAGCCGTGACCTACTACCTAGCACAGATACGCAGTATTTT.

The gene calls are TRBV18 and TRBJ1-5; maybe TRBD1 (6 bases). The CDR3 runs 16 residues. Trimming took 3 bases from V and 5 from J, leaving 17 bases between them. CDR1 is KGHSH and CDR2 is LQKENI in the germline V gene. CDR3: CASSPAGALGHQPQHF. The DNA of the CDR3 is TGTGCCAGCTCACCGGCAGGGGCATTAGGTCATCAGCCCCAGCATTTT.

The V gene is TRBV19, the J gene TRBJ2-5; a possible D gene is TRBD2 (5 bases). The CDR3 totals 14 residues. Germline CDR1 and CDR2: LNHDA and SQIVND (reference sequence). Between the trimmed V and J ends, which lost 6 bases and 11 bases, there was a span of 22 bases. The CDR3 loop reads CASRSVRDLGEQYF. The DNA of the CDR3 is TGTGCCAGTAGGTCCGTACGTGATCTCGGGGAGCAGTACTTC.

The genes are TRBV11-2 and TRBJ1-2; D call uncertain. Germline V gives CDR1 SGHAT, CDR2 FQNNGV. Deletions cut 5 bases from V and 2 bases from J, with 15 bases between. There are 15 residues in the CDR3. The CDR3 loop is CASSPGLRRNYGYTF. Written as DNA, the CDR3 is TGTGCCAGCAGCCCAGGTCTCAGGAGGAACTATGGCTACACCTTC.

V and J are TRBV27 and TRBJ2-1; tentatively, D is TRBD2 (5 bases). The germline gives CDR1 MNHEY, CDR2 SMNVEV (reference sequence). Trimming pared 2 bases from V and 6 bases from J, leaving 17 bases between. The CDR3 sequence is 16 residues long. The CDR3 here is CASSLGLWTSPNEQFF. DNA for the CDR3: TGTGCCAGCAGTTTAGGACTCTGGACCAGCCCCAATGAGCAGTTCTTC.

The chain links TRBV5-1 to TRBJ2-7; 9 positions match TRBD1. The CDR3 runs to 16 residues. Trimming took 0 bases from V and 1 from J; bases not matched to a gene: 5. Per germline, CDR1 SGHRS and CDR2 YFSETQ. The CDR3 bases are TGCGCCAGCAGCTTGGCACCAGGGACAGGGTCCTACGAGCAGTACTTC. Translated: CASSLAPGTGSYEQYF.